This paragraph covers one TCR beta chain sequence. As yet, its antigen is unknown. This entry belongs to a study of post-analysis software for immune sequencing data. This CDR3 contains 14 residues. After removal of 4 bases from V and 3 bases from J, the junction contained 6 bases not matched to a gene. CDR1 and CDR2 (germline): SGHDN, FVKESK. Study-wide points: Elevated frequency relative to controls characterized roughly 5 TRBV segments in patients, TRBV5-6, TRBV5-1 and TRBV20-1 among them.

Unique molecular identifiers tagged the TCR beta cDNA libraries. TCRdb re-derived calls from the PCR reads in MiXCR, one entry per CDR3 protein. The sample contains 740,000 or so distinct CDR3 sequences, roughly 50% of which appear only once. Sample: blood. The rearrangement links TRBV14 to TRBJ2-7; TRBD2 aligns across 7 bases. The clonotype comes from a girl between 5 and 17 years old with multiple sclerosis. This chain's CDR3 is CASSRERGYYEQYF. CDR3 sequence (DNA): TGTGCCAGCAGCCGAGAGCGGGGATACTACGAGCAGTACTTC. The entire variable domain, with the rest obtained from reference TRBV14 and TRBJ2-7, is as follows: EAGVTQFPSHSVIEKGQTVTLRCDPISGHDNLYWYRRVMGKEIKFLLHFVKESKQDESGMPNNRFLAERTGGTYSTLKVQPAELEDSGVYFCASSRERGYYEQYFGPGTRLTVT.